This T cell receptor (beta chain) was retrieved from a study of cytomegalovirus exposure and HLA in healthy donors. Overall study: Roughly 77 million unique TCRs from HLA-typed donors made up an early data release.

Points on this clone: Its antigen remains unidentified.

The CDR3 covers 15 residues. Germline CDR1 and CDR2: MGHRA and YSYEKL. V was clipped by 1 base and J by 4 bases; unmatched bases: 4. Overall study findings and caveats: One later analysis reportedly identified an Asian-associated ancestry cluster that showed fewer N-insertions than the roughly 640-donor mean. Reports described diagnosis of cytomegalovirus status by the classifier as highly specific and sensitive. In a later analysis, DRB1 alleles had the most associated TCRs; HLA-C alleles the fewest.

The primer mix had 60 Vbeta and 13 Jbeta primers. Generated by immunoSEQ multiplex PCR, the TCRdb table keeps only in-frame clones and is missing some. In the table there are about 140,000 clones, 70% to 75% of which are singletons. The chain uses TRBV4-1 and TRBJ1-5, with 7 bases lining up with TRBD1. This sequence was found in a woman aged 25 to 39 in good health and CMV-seronegative. The sample consisted of PBMCs. CDR3 sequence: CASSQADRVNQPQHF. For the CDR3, the DNA is TGCGCCAGCAGCCAAGCCGACAGGGTAAATCAGCCCCAGCATTTT.